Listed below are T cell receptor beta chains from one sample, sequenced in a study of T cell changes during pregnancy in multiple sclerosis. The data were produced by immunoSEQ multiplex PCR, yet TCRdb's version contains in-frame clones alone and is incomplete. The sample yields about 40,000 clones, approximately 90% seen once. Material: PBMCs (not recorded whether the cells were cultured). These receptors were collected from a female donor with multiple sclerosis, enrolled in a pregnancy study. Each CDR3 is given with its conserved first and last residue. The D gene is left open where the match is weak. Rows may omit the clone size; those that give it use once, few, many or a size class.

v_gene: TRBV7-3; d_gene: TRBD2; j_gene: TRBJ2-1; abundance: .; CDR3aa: CASSSHGTSVYNEQFF; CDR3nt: TGTGCCAGCAGCTCCCACGGGACTAGCGTTTACAATGAGCAGTTCTTC
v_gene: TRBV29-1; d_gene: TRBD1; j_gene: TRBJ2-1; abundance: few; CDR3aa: CSVRDRGWSNEQFF; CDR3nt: TGCAGCGTTAGAGACAGGGGATGGAGCAATGAGCAGTTCTTC
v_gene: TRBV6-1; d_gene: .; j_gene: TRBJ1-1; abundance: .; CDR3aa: CASRMETDTEAFF; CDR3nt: TGTGCCAGCAGAATGGAAACCGACACTGAAGCTTTCTTT
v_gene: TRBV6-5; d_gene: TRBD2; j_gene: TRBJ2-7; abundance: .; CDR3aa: CASRSALAGSYEQYF; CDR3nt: TGTGCCAGCAGATCCGCCCTAGCGGGCTCCTACGAGCAGTACTTC
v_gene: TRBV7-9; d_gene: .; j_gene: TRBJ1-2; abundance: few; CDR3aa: CASSLVTADGYTF; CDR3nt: TGTGCCAGCAGCTTAGTTACTGCGGACGGCTACACCTTC
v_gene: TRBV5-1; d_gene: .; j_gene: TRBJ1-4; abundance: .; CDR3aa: CASSLGGRTNEKLFF; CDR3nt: TGCGCCAGCAGCTTGGGGGGACGTACTAATGAAAAACTGTTTTTT
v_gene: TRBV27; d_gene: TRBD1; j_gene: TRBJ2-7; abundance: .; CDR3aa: CASSDGTGDFYEQYF; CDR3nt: TGTGCCAGCAGTGACGGGACAGGGGACTTCTACGAGCAGTACTTC
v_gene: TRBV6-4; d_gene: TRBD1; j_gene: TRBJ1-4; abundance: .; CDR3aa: CASSPVTVGQRATNEKLFF; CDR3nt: TGTGCCAGCAGTCCAGTGACAGTGGGACAGCGGGCAACTAATGAAAAACTGTTTTTT
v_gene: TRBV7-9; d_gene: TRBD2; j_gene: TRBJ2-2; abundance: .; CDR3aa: CASRGDGELFF; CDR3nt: TGTGCCAGCCGGGGGGACGGGGAGCTGTTTTTT
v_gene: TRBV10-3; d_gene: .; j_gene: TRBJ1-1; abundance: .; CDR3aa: CAISPTVNTEAFF; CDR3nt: TGTGCCATCAGTCCTACAGTGAACACTGAAGCTTTCTTT
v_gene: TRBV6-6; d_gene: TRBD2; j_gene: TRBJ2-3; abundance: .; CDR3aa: CASSYAGDRDTQYF; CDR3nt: TGTGCCAGCAGTTACGCGGGAGATCGAGATACGCAGTATTTT
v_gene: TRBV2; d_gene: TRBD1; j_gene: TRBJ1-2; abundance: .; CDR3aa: CASSVQGQGGYGYTF; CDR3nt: TGTGCCAGCAGTGTTCAAGGACAGGGCGGCTATGGCTACACCTTC
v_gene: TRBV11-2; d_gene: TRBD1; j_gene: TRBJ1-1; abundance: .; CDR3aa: CASSLESGTGTFVTEAFF; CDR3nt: TGTGCCAGCAGCTTAGAAAGTGGGACAGGGACGTTCGTAACTGAAGCTTTCTTT
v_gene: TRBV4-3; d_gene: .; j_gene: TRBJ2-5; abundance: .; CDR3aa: CASSQLGKVQETQYF; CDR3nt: TGCGCCAGCAGCCAACTCGGGAAAGTACAAGAGACCCAGTACTTC
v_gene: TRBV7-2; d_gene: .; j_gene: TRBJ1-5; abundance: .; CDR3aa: CASSLEAGATNQPQHF; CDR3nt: TGTGCCAGCAGCTTAGAGGCGGGGGCCACCAATCAGCCCCAGCATTTT
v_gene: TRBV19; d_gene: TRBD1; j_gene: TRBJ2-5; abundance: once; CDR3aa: CASSIGQGRQETQYF; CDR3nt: TGTGCCAGTAGTATCGGACAGGGCCGCCAAGAGACCCAGTACTTC
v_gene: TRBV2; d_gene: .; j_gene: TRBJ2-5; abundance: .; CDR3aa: CASPKDSQETQYF; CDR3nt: TGTGCCAGCCCTAAAGACAGCCAAGAGACCCAGTACTTC
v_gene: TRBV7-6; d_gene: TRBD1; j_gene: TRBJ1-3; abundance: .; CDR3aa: CASSSGTVTGNTIYF; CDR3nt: TGTGCCAGCAGCTCAGGGACAGTCACTGGAAACACCATATATTTT
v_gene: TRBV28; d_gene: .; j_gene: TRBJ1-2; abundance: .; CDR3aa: CASSLSGDYGYTF; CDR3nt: TGTGCCAGCAGTTTATCGGGCGACTATGGCTACACCTTC
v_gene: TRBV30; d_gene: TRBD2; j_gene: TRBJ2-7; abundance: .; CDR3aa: CAWGSLAGGPDYF; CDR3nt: TGTGCCTGGGGTAGCCTAGCGGGAGGGCCGGACTACTTC
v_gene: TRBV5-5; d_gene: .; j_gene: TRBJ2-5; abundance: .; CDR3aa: CASSLGLGSLETQYF; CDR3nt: TGTGCCAGCAGCTTGGGTCTCGGGAGCCTCGAGACCCAGTACTTC
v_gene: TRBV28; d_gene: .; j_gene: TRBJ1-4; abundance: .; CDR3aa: CASRDSREKLFF; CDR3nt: TGTGCCAGCAGGGACAGTCGAGAAAAACTGTTTTTT
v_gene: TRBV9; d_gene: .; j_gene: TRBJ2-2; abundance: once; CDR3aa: CASSVVPGANTGELFF; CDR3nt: TGTGCCAGCAGCGTAGTACCAGGGGCGAACACCGGGGAGCTGTTTTTT
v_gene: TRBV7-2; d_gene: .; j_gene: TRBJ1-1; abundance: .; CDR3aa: CASSPVQGLGTEAFF; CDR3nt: TGTGCCAGCAGCCCAGTGCAGGGATTGGGCACTGAAGCTTTCTTT
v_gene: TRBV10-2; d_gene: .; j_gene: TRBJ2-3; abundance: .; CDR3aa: CASSESGTDTQYF; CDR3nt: TGCGCCAGCAGTGAATCTGGCACAGATACGCAGTATTTT
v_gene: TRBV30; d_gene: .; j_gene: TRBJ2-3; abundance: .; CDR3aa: CAWSAGRPLDTQYF; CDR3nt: TGTGCCTGGAGTGCCGGACGGCCGTTAGATACGCAGTATTTT
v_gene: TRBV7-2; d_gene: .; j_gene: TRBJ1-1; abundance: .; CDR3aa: CASSANAREAFF; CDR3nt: TGTGCCAGCAGCGCAAATGCGCGGGAAGCTTTCTTT
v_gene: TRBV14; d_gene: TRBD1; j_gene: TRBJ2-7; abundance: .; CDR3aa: CASSDRDRFNEQYF; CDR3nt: TGTGCCAGCAGCGACCGGGACAGGTTTAACGAGCAGTACTTC
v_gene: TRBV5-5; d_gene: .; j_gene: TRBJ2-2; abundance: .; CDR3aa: CASSLAGTKAGELFF; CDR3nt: TGTGCCAGCAGCTTGGCAGGGACAAAGGCCGGGGAGCTGTTTTTT
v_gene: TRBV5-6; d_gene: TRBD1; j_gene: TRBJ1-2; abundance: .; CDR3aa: CASTMDRRPYGYTF; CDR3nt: TGTGCCAGCACCATGGACAGGAGACCCTATGGCTACACCTTC
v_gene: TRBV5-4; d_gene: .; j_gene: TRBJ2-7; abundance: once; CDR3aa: CASSSEDNYEQYF; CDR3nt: TGTGCCAGCAGCTCCGAGGACAACTACGAGCAGTACTTC
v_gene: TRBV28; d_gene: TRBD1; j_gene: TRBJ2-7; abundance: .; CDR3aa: CASESGQAASYEQYF; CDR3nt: TGTGCCAGCGAATCGGGACAGGCAGCCTCCTACGAGCAGTACTTC
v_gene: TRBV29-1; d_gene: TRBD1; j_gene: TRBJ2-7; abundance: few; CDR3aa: CSGGTGLTYEQYF; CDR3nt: TGCAGCGGAGGGACAGGGCTGACCTACGAGCAGTACTTC
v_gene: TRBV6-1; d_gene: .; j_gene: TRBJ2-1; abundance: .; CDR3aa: CASRQAAEQFF; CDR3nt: TGTGCCAGCAGGCAGGCCGCTGAGCAGTTCTTC
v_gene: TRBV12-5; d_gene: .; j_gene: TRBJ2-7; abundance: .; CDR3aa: CASGFAPPNEQYF; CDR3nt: TGTGCTAGTGGTTTTGCCCCTCCTAACGAGCAGTACTTC
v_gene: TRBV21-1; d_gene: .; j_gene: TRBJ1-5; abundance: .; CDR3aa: CASSTDRGQVGNQPQHF; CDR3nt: TGTGCCAGCAGCACGGACAGGGGGCAAGTTGGCAATCAGCCCCAGCATTTT
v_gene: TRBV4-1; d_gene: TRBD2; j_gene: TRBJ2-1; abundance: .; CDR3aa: CASSQDTGGLATSGRYRLGFF; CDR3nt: TGCGCCAGCAGCCAAGATACCGGCGGTCTTGCGACTAGCGGGAGGTACCGACTAGGGTTCTTC
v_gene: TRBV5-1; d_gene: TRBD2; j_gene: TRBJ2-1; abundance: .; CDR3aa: CASTPIGTKDNEQFF; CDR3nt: TGCGCCAGCACTCCTATCGGGACTAAGGACAATGAGCAGTTCTTC
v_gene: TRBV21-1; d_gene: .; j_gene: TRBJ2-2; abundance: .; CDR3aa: CASSKIRGSTGELFF; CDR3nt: TGTGCCAGCAGCAAAATTCGAGGGTCCACCGGGGAGCTGTTTTTT
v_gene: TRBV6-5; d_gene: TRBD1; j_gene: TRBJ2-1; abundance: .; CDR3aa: CASSFGTGGYNEQFF; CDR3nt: TGTGCCAGCAGTTTCGGGACAGGGGGCTACAATGAGCAGTTCTTC
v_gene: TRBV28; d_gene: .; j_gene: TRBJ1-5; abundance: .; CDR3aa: CASSMGIDQPQHF; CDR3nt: TGTGCCAGCAGCATGGGGATTGACCAGCCCCAGCATTTT
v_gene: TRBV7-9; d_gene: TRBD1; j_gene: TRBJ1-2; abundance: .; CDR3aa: CASSWDRGFGGYTF; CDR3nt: TGTGCCAGCAGTTGGGACAGGGGTTTTGGTGGCTACACCTTC
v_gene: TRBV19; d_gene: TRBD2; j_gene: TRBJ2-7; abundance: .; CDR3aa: CASRRTSGSHEQYF; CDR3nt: TGTGCCAGTAGGCGGACTAGCGGGAGCCACGAGCAGTACTTC
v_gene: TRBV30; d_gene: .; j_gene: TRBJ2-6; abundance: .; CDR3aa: CAWSVWGAGANVLTF; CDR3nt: TGTGCCTGGAGTGTTTGGGGGGCTGGGGCCAACGTCCTGACTTTC
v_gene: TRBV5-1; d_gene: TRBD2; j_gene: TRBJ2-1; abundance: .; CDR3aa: CASSLSGKSSYNEQFF; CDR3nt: TGCGCCAGCAGCCTCAGCGGGAAGAGCTCCTACAATGAGCAGTTCTTC
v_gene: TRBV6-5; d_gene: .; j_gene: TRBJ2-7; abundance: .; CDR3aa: CASSLGVGYEQYF; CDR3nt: TGTGCCAGCAGCTTGGGAGTAGGTTACGAGCAGTACTTC